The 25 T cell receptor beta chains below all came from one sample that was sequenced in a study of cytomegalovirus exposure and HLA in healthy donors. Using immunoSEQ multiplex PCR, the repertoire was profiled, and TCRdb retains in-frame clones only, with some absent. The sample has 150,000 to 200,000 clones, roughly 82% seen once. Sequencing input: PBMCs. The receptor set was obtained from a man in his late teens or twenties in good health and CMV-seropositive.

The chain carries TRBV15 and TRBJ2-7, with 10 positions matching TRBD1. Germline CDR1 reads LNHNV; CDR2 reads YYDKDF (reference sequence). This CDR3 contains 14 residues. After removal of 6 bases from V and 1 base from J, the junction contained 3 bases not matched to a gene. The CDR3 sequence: CATSLDRGSYEQYF. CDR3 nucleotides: TGTGCCACCAGTCTGGACAGGGGGTCCTACGAGCAGTACTTC.

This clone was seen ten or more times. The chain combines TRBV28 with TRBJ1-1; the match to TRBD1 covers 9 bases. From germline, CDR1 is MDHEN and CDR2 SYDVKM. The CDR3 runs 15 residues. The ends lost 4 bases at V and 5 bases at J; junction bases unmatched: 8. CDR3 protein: CASSWGQGMRTEAFF. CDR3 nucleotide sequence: TGTGCCAGCAGTTGGGGACAGGGAATGAGGACTGAAGCTTTCTTT. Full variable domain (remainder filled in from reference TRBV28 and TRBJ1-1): DVKVTQSSRYLVKRTGEKVFLECVQDMDHENMFWYRQDPGLGLRLIYFSYDVKMKEKGDIPEGYSVSREKKERFSLILESASTNQTSMYLCASSWGQGMRTEAFFGQGTRLTVV.

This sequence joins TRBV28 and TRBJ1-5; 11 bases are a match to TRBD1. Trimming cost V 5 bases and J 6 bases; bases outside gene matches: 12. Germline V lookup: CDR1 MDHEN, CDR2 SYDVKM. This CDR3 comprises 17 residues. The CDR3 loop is CASSLGIGQGAIQPQHF. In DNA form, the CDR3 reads TGTGCCAGCAGTCTCGGAATCGGACAGGGGGCGATTCAGCCCCAGCATTTT.

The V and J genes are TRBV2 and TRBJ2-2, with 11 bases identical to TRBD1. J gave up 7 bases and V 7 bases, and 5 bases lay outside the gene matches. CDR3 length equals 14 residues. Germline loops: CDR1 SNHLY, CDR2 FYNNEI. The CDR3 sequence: CASKDRGQGGELFF. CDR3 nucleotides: TGTGCCAGCAAGGACAGGGGGCAAGGCGGGGAGCTGTTTTTT.

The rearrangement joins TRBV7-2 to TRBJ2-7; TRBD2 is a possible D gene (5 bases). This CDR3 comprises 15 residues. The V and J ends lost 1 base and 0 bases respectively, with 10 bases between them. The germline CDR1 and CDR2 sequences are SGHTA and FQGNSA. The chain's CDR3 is CASSLVAYSSYEQYF. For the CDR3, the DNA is TGTGCCAGCAGCTTAGTAGCGTATAGCTCCTACGAGCAGTACTTC.

The CDR3 region has the DNA TGTGCCAGCAGTTTAGAGGGGGCCCTCGGCAATCAGCCCCAGCATTTT. It encodes CASSLEGALGNQPQHF. The chain combines TRBV27 with TRBJ1-5; TRBD1 aligns across 7 bases. The germline CDR1 and CDR2 sequences are MNHEY and SMNVEV (reference sequence). CDR3 size: 16 residues. With V trimmed by 2 bases and J by 2 bases, 6 bases remained unmatched.

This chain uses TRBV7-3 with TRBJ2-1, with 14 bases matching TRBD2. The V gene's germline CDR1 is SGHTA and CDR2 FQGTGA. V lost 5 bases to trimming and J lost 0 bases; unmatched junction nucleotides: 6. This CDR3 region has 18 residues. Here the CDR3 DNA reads TGTGCCAGCAGCCCGCGGACTAGCGGGAGGAGCTCCTACAATGAGCAGTTCTTC. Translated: CASSPRTSGRSSYNEQFF.

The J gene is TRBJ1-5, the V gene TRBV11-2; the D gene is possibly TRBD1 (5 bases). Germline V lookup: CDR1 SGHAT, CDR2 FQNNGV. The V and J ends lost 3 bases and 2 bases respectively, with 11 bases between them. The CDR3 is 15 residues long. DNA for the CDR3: TGTGCCAGCAGCTTGAATGGGGCTGGCAATCAGCCCCAGCATTTT. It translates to CASSLNGAGNQPQHF.

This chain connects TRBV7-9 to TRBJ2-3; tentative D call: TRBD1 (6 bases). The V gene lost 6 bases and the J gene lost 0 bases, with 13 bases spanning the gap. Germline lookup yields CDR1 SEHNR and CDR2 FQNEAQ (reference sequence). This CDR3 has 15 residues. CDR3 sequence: CASSYRDPSTDTQYF. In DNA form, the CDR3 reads TGTGCCAGCAGTTACAGGGACCCTAGCACAGATACGCAGTATTTT.

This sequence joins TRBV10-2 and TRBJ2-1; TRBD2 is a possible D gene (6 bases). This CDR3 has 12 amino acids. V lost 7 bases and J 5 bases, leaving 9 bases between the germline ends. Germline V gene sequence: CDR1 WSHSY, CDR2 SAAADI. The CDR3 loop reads CASMSGDNEQFF. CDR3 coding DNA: TGCGCCAGCATGTCGGGAGACAATGAGCAGTTCTTC.

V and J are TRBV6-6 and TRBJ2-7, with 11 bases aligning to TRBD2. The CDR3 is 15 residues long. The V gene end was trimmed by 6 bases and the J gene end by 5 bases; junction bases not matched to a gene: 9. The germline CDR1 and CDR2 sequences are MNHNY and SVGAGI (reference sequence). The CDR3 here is CASSPTSGSRHEQYF. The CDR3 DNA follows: TGTGCCAGCAGCCCCACTAGCGGGAGTCGCCACGAGCAGTACTTC.

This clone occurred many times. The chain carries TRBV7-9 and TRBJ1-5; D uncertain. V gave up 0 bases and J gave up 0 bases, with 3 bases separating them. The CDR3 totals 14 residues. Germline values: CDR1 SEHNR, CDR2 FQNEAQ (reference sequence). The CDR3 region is CASSLAASNQPQHF. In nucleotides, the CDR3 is TGTGCCAGCAGCTTAGCAGCTAGCAATCAGCCCCAGCATTTT.

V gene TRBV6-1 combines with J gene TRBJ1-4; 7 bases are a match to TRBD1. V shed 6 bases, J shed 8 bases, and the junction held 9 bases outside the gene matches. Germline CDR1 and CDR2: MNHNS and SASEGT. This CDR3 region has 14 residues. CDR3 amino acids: CASRGQLELEKLFF. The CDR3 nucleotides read TGTGCCAGCAGGGGACAGCTCGAATTAGAAAAACTGTTTTTT.

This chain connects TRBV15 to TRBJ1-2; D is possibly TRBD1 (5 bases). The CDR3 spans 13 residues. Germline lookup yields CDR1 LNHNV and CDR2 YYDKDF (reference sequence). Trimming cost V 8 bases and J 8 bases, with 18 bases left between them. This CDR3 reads CATLGHPGDGYTF. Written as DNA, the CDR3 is TGTGCCACCCTCGGACACCCCGGTGACGGCTACACCTTC.

The CDR3 loop is CASSESDRGRDYGYTF. For the CDR3, the DNA is TGTGCCAGCAGTGAATCTGACAGGGGAAGAGACTATGGCTACACCTTC. The rearrangement links TRBV6-1 to TRBJ1-2, with 8 bases identical to TRBD1. Germline-derived CDR1 and CDR2 are MNHNS and SASEGT. This CDR3 spans 16 amino acids. The junction had 8 bases not matched to a gene; V was cut back by 2 bases and J by 3 bases.

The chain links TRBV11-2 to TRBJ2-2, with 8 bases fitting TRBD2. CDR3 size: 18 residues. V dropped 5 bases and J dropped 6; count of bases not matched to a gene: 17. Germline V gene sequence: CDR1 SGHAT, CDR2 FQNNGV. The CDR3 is CASSHPLAGLGRAGELFF. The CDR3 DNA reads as TGTGCCAGCAGCCACCCTCTAGCGGGTCTGGGTAGGGCCGGGGAGCTGTTTTTT.

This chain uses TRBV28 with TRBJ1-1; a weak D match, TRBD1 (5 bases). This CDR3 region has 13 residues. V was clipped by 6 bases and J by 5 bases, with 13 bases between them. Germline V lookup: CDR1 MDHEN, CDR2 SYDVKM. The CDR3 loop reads CASSPPAGTEAFF. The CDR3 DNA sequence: TGTGCCAGCAGCCCTCCGGCAGGGACTGAAGCTTTCTTT. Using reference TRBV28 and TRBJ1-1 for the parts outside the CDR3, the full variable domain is DVKVTQSSRYLVKRTGEKVFLECVQDMDHENMFWYRQDPGLGLRLIYFSYDVKMKEKGDIPEGYSVSREKKERFSLILESASTNQTSMYLCASSPPAGTEAFFGQGTRLTVV.

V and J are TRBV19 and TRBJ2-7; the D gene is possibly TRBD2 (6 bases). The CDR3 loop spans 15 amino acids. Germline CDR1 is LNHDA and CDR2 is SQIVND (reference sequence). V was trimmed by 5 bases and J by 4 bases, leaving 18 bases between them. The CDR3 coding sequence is TGTGCCAGTAGTTTATGGGGAGGATACGTATACGAGCAGTACTTC. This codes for CASSLWGGYVYEQYF.

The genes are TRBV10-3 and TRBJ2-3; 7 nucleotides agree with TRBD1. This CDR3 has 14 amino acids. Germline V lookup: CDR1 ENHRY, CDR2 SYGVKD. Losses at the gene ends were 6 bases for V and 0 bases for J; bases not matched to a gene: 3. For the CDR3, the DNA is TGTGCCATCAGCGCCAGGGGGAGCACAGATACGCAGTATTTT. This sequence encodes CAISARGSTDTQYF.

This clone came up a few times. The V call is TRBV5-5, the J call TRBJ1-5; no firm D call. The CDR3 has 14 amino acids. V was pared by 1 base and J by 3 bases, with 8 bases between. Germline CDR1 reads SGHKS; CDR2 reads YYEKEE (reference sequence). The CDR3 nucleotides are TGTGCCAGCAGCTTGTTACAGACCAATCAGCCCCAGCATTTT. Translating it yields CASSLLQTNQPQHF.

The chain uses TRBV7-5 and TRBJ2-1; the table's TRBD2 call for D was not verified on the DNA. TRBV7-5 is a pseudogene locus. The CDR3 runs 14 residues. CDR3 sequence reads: CARSEGLADNEQFF. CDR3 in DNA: TGTGCCAGAAGCGAGGGACTAGCGGACAATGAGCAGTTCTTC.

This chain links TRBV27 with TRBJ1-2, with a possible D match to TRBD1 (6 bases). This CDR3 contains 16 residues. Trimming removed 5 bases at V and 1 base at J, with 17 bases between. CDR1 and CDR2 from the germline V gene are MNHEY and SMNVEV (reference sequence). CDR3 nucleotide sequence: TGTGCCAGCAGTCCCGCGGTTTACAGGGTTAACTATGGCTACACCTTC. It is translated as CASSPAVYRVNYGYTF.

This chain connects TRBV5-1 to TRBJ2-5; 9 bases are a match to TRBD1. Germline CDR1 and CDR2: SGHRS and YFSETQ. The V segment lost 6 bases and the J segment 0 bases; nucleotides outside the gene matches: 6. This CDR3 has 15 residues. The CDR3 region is CASKGTGPHQETQYF. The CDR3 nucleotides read TGCGCCAGCAAGGGGACAGGGCCCCACCAAGAGACCCAGTACTTC.

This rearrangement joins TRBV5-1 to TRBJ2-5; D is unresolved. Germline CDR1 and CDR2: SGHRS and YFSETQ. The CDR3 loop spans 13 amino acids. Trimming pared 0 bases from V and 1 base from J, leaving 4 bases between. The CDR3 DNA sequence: TGCGCCAGCAGCTTGGGAGCCCAAGAGACCCAGTACTTC. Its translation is CASSLGAQETQYF.

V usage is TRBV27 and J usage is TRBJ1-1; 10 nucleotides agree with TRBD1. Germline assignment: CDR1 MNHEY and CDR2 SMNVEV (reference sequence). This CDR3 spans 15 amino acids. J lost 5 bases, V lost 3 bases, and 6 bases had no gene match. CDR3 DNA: TGTGCCAGCAGTTTGAGACAGGGGGCGAGAACTGAAGCTTTCTTT. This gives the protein CASSLRQGARTEAFF.